This is a list of T cell receptor beta chains from one sample in a study of spatial heterogeneity in lung cancer. TCRdb processed the 5' RACE reads anew with MiXCR; each CDR3 protein has one entry. Among 60,000 to 80,000 distinct CDR3 sequences listed, less than 15% were seen once. The sequenced sample was PBMCs, obtained at surgery. These receptors were obtained from a male donor with early-stage non-small cell lung cancer. Both conserved end residues are part of each CDR3. The order of the fields is V gene, J gene, clone size, D gene, CDR3 protein, CDR3 DNA. A D gene is named only where the DNA matches it firmly. The size field is filled for only some rows; it gives once, few, many or a size class.

>TRBV4-2|TRBJ2-7|few|TRBD2
CASSAGTSAYEQYF
TGTGCCAGCAGCGCCGGGACTAGCGCCTACGAGCAGTACTTC
>TRBV6-2/TRBV6-3|TRBJ2-5|few|.
CASSYGPATVRETQYF
TGTGCCAGCAGTTACGGACCAGCCACAGTCCGGGAGACCCAGTACTTC
>TRBV7-9|TRBJ1-5|few|.
CASSSLGGIGNQPQHF
TGTGCCAGCAGCTCCTTGGGGGGGATAGGCAATCAGCCCCAGCATTTT
>TRBV7-9|TRBJ1-3|few|.
CASSISGGSGNTIYF
TGTGCCAGCAGCATTTCAGGCGGCTCTGGAAACACCATATATTTT
>TRBV15|TRBJ2-6|medium-sized|.
CATSRPPSGANVLTF
TGTGCCACCAGCAGACCCCCCTCTGGGGCCAACGTCCTGACTTTC
>TRBV5-1|TRBJ2-3|.|.
CASSEYRYTQYF
TGCGCCAGCAGCGAATACCGGTATACGCAGTATTTT
>TRBV6-2/TRBV6-3|TRBJ2-1|few|TRBD2
CASRSLAGVYREVF
TGTGCCAGCAGATCACTAGCGGGAGTATATCGTGAGGTCTTC
>TRBV12-3/TRBV12-4|TRBJ2-3|.|.
CASSSVDYTQYF
TGTGCCAGCAGTAGTGTGGATTATACGCAGTATTTT
>TRBV24-1|TRBJ1-5|few|.
CATSDEGNQPQHF
TGTGCCACCAGCGATGAGGGGAATCAGCCCCAGCATTTT
>TRBV24-1|TRBJ2-1|many|.
CATSDLNEQFF
TGTGCCACCAGTGATTTGAACGAGCAGTTCTTC
>TRBV6-6|TRBJ2-1|.|.
CASSFGYNEQFF
TGTGCCAGCAGTTTCGGGTACAATGAGCAGTTCTTC
>TRBV11-3|TRBJ1-1|few|.
CASSLEGTTEAFF
TGTGCCAGCAGCTTAGAGGGCACGACTGAAGCTTTCTTT
>TRBV30|TRBJ1-3|few|.
CAWSAGGARSGNTIYF
TGTGCCTGGAGTGCAGGCGGGGCGAGGTCTGGAAACACCATATATTTT
>TRBV2|TRBJ2-3|.|.
CASSRIAQTGTDTQYF
TGTGCCAGCAGTAGGATCGCCCAGACAGGCACAGATACGCAGTATTTT
>TRBV6-4|TRBJ2-1|few|TRBD2
CASSPSGRVTYNEQFF
TGTGCCAGCTCCCCAAGCGGGAGAGTAACCTACAATGAGCAGTTCTTC
>TRBV6-5|TRBJ2-1|few|.
CASSYYERHGEQFF
TGTGCCAGCAGTTATTACGAACGTCATGGTGAGCAGTTCTTC
>TRBV20-1|TRBJ2-1|few|.
CSARADPIVDNEQFF
TGCAGTGCTAGAGCGGACCCCATAGTAGACAATGAGCAGTTCTTC
>TRBV29-1|TRBJ2-7|.|TRBD1
CSVDGTGSYEQYF
TGCAGCGTGGACGGGACAGGCTCCTACGAGCAGTACTTC
>TRBV7-2|TRBJ2-3|many|.
CASSLVVATQYF
TGTGCCAGCAGCTTAGTGGTGGCTACGCAGTATTTT
>TRBV29-1|TRBJ2-3|many|.
CSVETPGGSTDTQYF
TGCAGCGTTGAGACTCCTGGTGGTAGCACAGATACGCAGTATTTT
>TRBV29-1|TRBJ1-4|few|TRBD1
CSVSRGRGEKLFF
TGCAGCGTTTCCAGGGGGCGAGGGGAAAAACTGTTTTTT
>TRBV6-1|TRBJ2-5|few|TRBD2
CASSTALTLAGGETQYF
TGTGCCAGCAGTACCGCGCTTACCCTAGCGGGGGGGGAGACCCAGTACTTC
>TRBV9|TRBJ2-3|few|.
CASSVGSWSTDTQYF
TGTGCCAGCAGCGTAGGTAGCTGGAGCACAGATACGCAGTATTTT
>TRBV4-3|TRBJ1-4|few|.
CASRSEGSATNEKLFF
TGCGCCAGCAGAAGCGAAGGCTCTGCAACTAATGAAAAACTGTTTTTT
>TRBV18|TRBJ2-1|.|.
CASSPRTGAPSNEQFF
TGTGCCAGCTCACCACGTACGGGAGCTCCGAGTAATGAGCAGTTCTTC
>TRBV20-1|TRBJ2-7|few|.
CSARRAIDSYEQYF
TGCAGTGCTAGAAGGGCAATCGACTCCTACGAGCAGTACTTC
>TRBV6-5|TRBJ1-5|few|TRBD1
CASRSGGDQPQHF
TGTGCCAGCAGGTCAGGGGGCGATCAGCCCCAGCATTTT
>TRBV4-3|TRBJ2-3|.|TRBD2
CASSQDWASGATDTQYF
TGCGCCAGCAGCCAAGATTGGGCTAGCGGCGCCACAGATACGCAGTATTTT
>TRBV9|TRBJ1-2|many|.
CASSRGFGGDGYTF
TGTGCCAGCAGCCGAGGATTTGGAGGGGATGGCTACACCTTC
>TRBV6-1|TRBJ2-7|once|TRBD2
CASSDSGLADYEQYF
TGTGCCAGCAGTGACTCGGGACTAGCGGATTACGAGCAGTACTTC
>TRBV6-5|TRBJ1-5|many|.
CASSLVPDSNQPQHF
TGTGCCAGCAGCCTCGTACCGGATAGCAATCAGCCCCAGCATTTT
>TRBV5-1|TRBJ1-5|.|.
CASSEDTANQPQHF
TGCGCCAGCAGCGAAGACACGGCCAATCAGCCCCAGCATTTT
>TRBV4-3|TRBJ1-5|many|.
CASSQVTGSNQPQHF
TGCGCCAGCAGCCAAGTGACAGGTTCCAATCAGCCCCAGCATTTT
>TRBV19|TRBJ2-3|.|.
CASIGGNTDTQYF
TGTGCCAGTATCGGGGGCAACACAGATACGCAGTATTTT
>TRBV20-1|TRBJ1-1|few|.
CSARDRAGWTSEAFF
TGCAGTGCTAGAGATCGGGCAGGGTGGACTAGTGAAGCTTTCTTT
>TRBV19|TRBJ2-1|.|TRBD2
CASSKLAGGEQFF
TGTGCCAGTAGTAAACTAGCGGGAGGTGAGCAGTTCTTC